These 2 T cell receptor beta chains share one sample of origin, sequenced in a study of blood T cell repertoires in COVID-19. Assay used: immunoSEQ multiplex PCR; TCRdb lists only in-frame clones, some missing. The sample has over 150,000 clones; 84% are singletons. Sequencing was done on a sample of peripheral blood. The source of these receptors is a woman of 80 years or more with COVID-19, enrolled during active disease.

This chain links TRBV19 with TRBJ1-1; a weak D match, TRBD1 (5 bases). V was pared by 8 bases and J by 7 bases, with 17 bases between. CDR3 size: 13 residues. The germline gives CDR1 LNHDA, CDR2 SQIVND (reference sequence). The DNA for the CDR3 is TGTGCCAGTGGCCACACTGGAGGGGTTGAAGCTTTCTTT. This translates into CASGHTGGVEAFF.

This clone has just one count. V usage is TRBV7-3 and J usage is TRBJ2-7; a possible D gene is TRBD2 (6 bases). The V end lost 5 bases, the J end lost 5 bases, and 13 bases lay between the germline ends. This CDR3 has 13 amino acids. Germline CDR1 SGHTA, CDR2 FQGTGA. The CDR3 sequence: CASSLTRNDEQYF. For the CDR3, the DNA is TGTGCCAGCAGCCTGACTAGGAACGACGAGCAGTACTTC. The whole variable domain, remainder taken from reference TRBV7-3 and TRBJ2-7, is GAGVSQTPSNKVTEKGKYVELRCDPISGHTALYWYRQSLGQGPEFLIYFQGTGAADDSGLPNDRFFAVRPEGSVSTLKIQRTERGDSAVYLCASSLTRNDEQYFGPGTRLTVT.